This is a list of T cell receptor beta chains from one sample in a study of cytomegalovirus exposure and HLA in healthy donors. The assay was immunoSEQ multiplex PCR, and TCRdb's table has in-frame clones only and misses some. Of around 150,000 clones listed, approximately 75% are singletons. The sample consisted of PBMCs. The receptors here all came from a young woman in good health and CMV-seronegative. CDR3s include the opening cysteine and the closing phenylalanine or tryptophan. The D gene is left open where the match is weak. Where a row states a size, it is once, few, many or the class of an expanded clone; other rows omit it.

V gene	D gene	clone size	J gene	CDR3 DNA	CDR3 protein
TRBV7-3	TRBD1	.	TRBJ2-7	TGTGCCAGCAGCCCGGACAGGGTCGAGCAGTACTTC	CASSPDRVEQYF
TRBV5-5	TRBD1	.	TRBJ1-1	TGTGCCAGCAGCACCAGACAGGGGGGGGACACTGAAGCTTTCTTT	CASSTRQGGDTEAFF
TRBV10-3	.	.	TRBJ2-7	TGTGCCATCAGATTGGACAGTTTCGAGCAGTACTTC	CAIRLDSFEQYF
TRBV7-6	.	.	TRBJ1-1	TGTGCCAGCAGGCCATTGGTGGCCGCGGGAGCTGAAGCTTTCTTT	CASRPLVAAGAEAFF
TRBV5-1	.	.	TRBJ1-1	TGCGCCAGCAGCTTGAAAGAATCAGGAAGAGATACTGAAGCTTTCTTT	CASSLKESGRDTEAFF
TRBV7-2	.	.	TRBJ2-1	TGTGCCAGCAGCTCGCCGAACTCGGGTGAGCAGTTCTTC	CASSSPNSGEQFF
TRBV5-6	.	.	TRBJ1-6	TGTGCCAGCAGGCGGGGGTCCTATAATTCACCCCTCCACTTT	CASRRGSYNSPLHF
TRBV25-1	TRBD2	.	TRBJ2-7	TGTGCCAGCTTCGATGGGACTAGCGGAACCTACGAGCAGTACTTC	CASFDGTSGTYEQYF
TRBV5-4	.	.	TRBJ2-2	TGTGCCAGCAGCTCACTATTAACAGGAACCGGGGAGCTGTTTTTT	CASSSLLTGTGELFF
TRBV25-1	.	.	TRBJ1-6	TGTGCCAGCAGTGAAACGAATTGGGGCCTTAATTCACCCCTCCACTTT	CASSETNWGLNSPLHF
TRBV10-3	TRBD1	.	TRBJ1-6	TGTGCCATCAGCGGGGACAGGTCGGGTTCACCCCTCCACTTT	CAISGDRSGSPLHF
TRBV4-1	TRBD2	.	TRBJ2-1	TGCGCCAGCAGCCAAGATGGGGCTAGCGGGAGATTAGATGAGCAGTTCTTC	CASSQDGASGRLDEQFF
TRBV6-1	.	.	TRBJ1-1	TGTGCCAGCAGTGTGAGGCACTTAAACACTGAAGCTTTCTTT	CASSVRHLNTEAFF
TRBV5-1	.	.	TRBJ2-7	TGCGCCAGCAGCTTACTGGACACCTTCTACGAGCAGTACTTC	CASSLLDTFYEQYF
TRBV29-1	TRBD1	.	TRBJ2-5	TGCAGCGTAGAGGGGACAGGGTTTCCGGAGACCCAGTACTTC	CSVEGTGFPETQYF
TRBV15	.	few	TRBJ2-1	TGTGCCACCAGCATAAACAAGGGGGAGTATGAGCAGTTCTTC	CATSINKGEYEQFF
TRBV9	TRBD2	once	TRBJ2-2	TGTGCCAGCAGCAAGCCGGGGGCGGGAGGCCCCGGGGAGCTGTTTTTT	CASSKPGAGGPGELFF
TRBV5-1	TRBD2	.	TRBJ2-7	TGCGCCAGCAGCTTGATTGCGGGAGTGAACGAGCAGTACTTC	CASSLIAGVNEQYF
TRBV4-1	.	.	TRBJ1-1	TGCGCCAGCAGCCAAGTACGGGCAGGGTTGAACACTGAAGCTTTCTTT	CASSQVRAGLNTEAFF
TRBV4-1	.	.	TRBJ2-2	TGCGCCAGCAGCCAGGTCAGGGAGGTCGGGGAGCTGTTTTTT	CASSQVREVGELFF
TRBV12-5	.	.	TRBJ2-2	TGTGCTAGTGGCCTCCTACCGAACACCGGGGAGCTGTTTTTT	CASGLLPNTGELFF
TRBV7-2	.	.	TRBJ2-7	TGTGCCAGCAGCTCCAGGCCTCCCTACGAGCAGTACTTC	CASSSRPPYEQYF
TRBV7-2	.	.	TRBJ1-1	TGTGCCAGCAGCTTAGTCGCAGGGTTGGACACTGAAGCTTTCTTT	CASSLVAGLDTEAFF
TRBV27	.	.	TRBJ2-7	TGTGCCAGCAGTTTTTCGGCGGATACCTACGAGCAGTACTTC	CASSFSADTYEQYF
TRBV7-6	.	.	TRBJ1-5	TGTGCCAGCAGTCACCAGGGTCAGCCCCAGCATTTT	CASSHQGQPQHF
TRBV27	.	.	TRBJ1-1	TGTGCCAGCAGTCCACAGGGTTTCAACACTGAAGCTTTCTTT	CASSPQGFNTEAFF
TRBV7-2	.	.	TRBJ1-2	TGTGCCAGCAGCTTAGGGGTCGGACTCGGGAACTATGGCTACACCTTC	CASSLGVGLGNYGYTF
TRBV9	.	.	TRBJ1-3	TGTGCCAGCAGCCTATCGGTGGAGTCTGGAAACACCATATATTTT	CASSLSVESGNTIYF
TRBV27	.	.	TRBJ1-1	TGTGCCAGCAGTTTAGCCCCGGGCAGGAGGGGCACTGAAGCTTTCTTT	CASSLAPGRRGTEAFF
TRBV10-3	TRBD1	.	TRBJ1-1	TGTGCCACCTCCGGGACAGCGAACACTGAAGCTTTCTTT	CATSGTANTEAFF
TRBV5-5	.	.	TRBJ2-7	TGTGCCAGCAGCTCCCGGGACATGTCCTACGAGCAGTACTTC	CASSSRDMSYEQYF
TRBV11-2	TRBD1	.	TRBJ2-7	TGTGCCAGCAGCTCTTCACAGGGGACCTACGAGCAGTACTTC	CASSSSQGTYEQYF
TRBV5-1	TRBD1	.	TRBJ1-2	TGCGCCAGCAGCCAAAACGAAGGGACAGCAAATGGCTACACCTTC	CASSQNEGTANGYTF
TRBV13	.	.	TRBJ2-7	TGTGCCAGCAGCCAGGACTGGGACATCGGATCCTACGAGCAGTACTTC	CASSQDWDIGSYEQYF
TRBV2	TRBD2	.	TRBJ2-2	TGTGCCAGCAGTGATCTATCCAGCGGGGCCGGGGAGCTGTTTTTT	CASSDLSSGAGELFF
TRBV19	.	.	TRBJ2-1	TGTGCCAGTAGTACGAGACTGGGAGTGGGTGAGCAGTTCTTC	CASSTRLGVGEQFF
TRBV28	.	.	TRBJ1-6	TGTGCCAGCAGTTTCCACCTTACGGGGGAAAGCTCCTATAATTCACCCCTCCACTTT	CASSFHLTGESSYNSPLHF
TRBV7-2	.	few	TRBJ2-5	TGTGCCAGCAGCTCCGCGGCGGAGACCCAGTACTTC	CASSSAAETQYF
TRBV5-1	.	.	TRBJ2-6	TGCGCCAGCAGCCTCCCCTTATCTGGGGCCAACGTCCTGACTTTC	CASSLPLSGANVLTF
TRBV28	.	.	TRBJ2-5	TGTGCCAGCAGTTTTGTCCGGGAGACCCAGTACTTC	CASSFVRETQYF
TRBV29-1	.	.	TRBJ1-5	TGCAGCGTTCGGGGGGGATTGAATCAGCCCCAGCATTTT	CSVRGGLNQPQHF
TRBV5-1	.	.	TRBJ2-1	TGCGCCAGCAGCTTGGAAGGGGCTCCGTACCAGAAGCAGTTCTTC	CASSLEGAPYQKQFF
TRBV27	.	.	TRBJ1-4	TGTGCCAGCAGTCTACACGGGGGGGGACGGAATGAAAAACTGTTTTTT	CASSLHGGGRNEKLFF
TRBV29-1	.	.	TRBJ1-5	TGCAGCGTTTTGGGGGGGAGCAATCAGCCCCAGCATTTT	CSVLGGSNQPQHF
TRBV4-1	TRBD1	.	TRBJ1-1	TGCGCCAGCAGCCCCTTATGGGGGGAGACAGGGAGGCTCGACACTGAAGCTTTCTTT	CASSPLWGETGRLDTEAFF
TRBV11-2	.	.	TRBJ2-7	TGTGCCAGCAGCTTAGCGAGCGCAACCTACGAGCAGTACTTC	CASSLASATYEQYF